These T cell receptor beta chains were read from a single sample in a study of T cell repertoires in aging, cancer and after chemotherapy. TCRdb ran MiXCR on the multiplex PCR reads and lists one entry per CDR3 protein. The repertoire holds about 2,000 distinct CDR3 sequences, with about 34% as singletons. Sequenced: blood. The origin of the receptors is a human donor with a solid tumor. CDR3s include the opening cysteine and the closing phenylalanine or tryptophan. The D gene is left open where the match is weak. Clone size, where shown, is once, few, many, or a class for clones that have expanded.

size	V	D	J	DNA	CDR3
few	TRBV7-6	NA	TRBJ2-5	TGTGCCAGCAGCTTAAATTTGAGGGAGAGGGAGACCCAGTACTTC	CASSLNLRERETQYF
NA	TRBV5-6	TRBD1	TRBJ1-1	TGTGCCAGCAGCTCAAGGACAGGAGGTTCTGAAGCTTTCTTT	CASSSRTGGSEAFF
NA	TRBV12-3/TRBV12-4	NA	TRBJ2-2	TGTGCCAGCAGCTCATTCCCCCGGGGTCCCCGGGGCGGGGAGCTGTTTTTT	CASSSFPRGPRGGELFF
NA	TRBV21-1	NA	TRBJ1-1	TGTGCCAGCAGCAAAGACGGTGTCAAGGAGGGCGCTGAAGCTTTCTTT	CASSKDGVKEGAEAFF
few	TRBV28	TRBD2	TRBJ2-7	TGTGCCAGCGCTAGCGGGAGTCTCGAGCAGTACTTC	CASASGSLEQYF
NA	TRBV24-1	TRBD2	TRBJ2-5	TGTGCCACCGCGACTAGCGGGGGTGAGACCCAGTACTTC	CATATSGGETQYF
NA	TRBV6-2/TRBV6-3	NA	TRBJ1-2	TGTGCCAGCATGCCTGGGGTGAGCTATGGCTACACCTTC	CASMPGVSYGYTF
few	TRBV7-9	TRBD2	TRBJ2-1	TGTGCCAGCAGCCAAGGTGGACTAGCGGGAGATCAAGAGCAGTTCTTC	CASSQGGLAGDQEQFF
NA	TRBV4-2	TRBD2	TRBJ2-1	TGTGCCAGCAGCCCCTCCCCGACTAGCCCCTACAATGAGCAGTTCTTC	CASSPSPTSPYNEQFF
NA	TRBV5-6	NA	TRBJ1-3	TGTGCCAGCAGCTTGGCTACCTCTGGAAACACCATATATTTT	CASSLATSGNTIYF
few	TRBV30	NA	TRBJ2-7	TGTGCCTGGAATCGGGAAGACTCCTACGAGCAGTACTTC	CAWNREDSYEQYF
few	TRBV6-5	TRBD1	TRBJ2-1	TGTGCCAGCAGTGAAATTGGGACAGAGTTCTTC	CASSEIGTEFF
NA	TRBV20-1	NA	TRBJ2-2	TGCAGTGCTAGACCAGCGGCCTCTCGGGAGCTGTTTTTT	CSARPAASRELFF
NA	TRBV19	NA	TRBJ2-2	TGTGCCAGTAGAGGTCGGGAGCTGACCGGGGAGCTGTTTTTT	CASRGRELTGELFF
few	TRBV7-3	NA	TRBJ1-6	TGTGCCAGCAGCTTAAACGGCCAGTCCCCCCTCCACTTT	CASSLNGQSPLHF
once	TRBV29-1	NA	TRBJ1-1	TGCAGCGCCAGATCGCGGGCGATGACTGAACCTTTCTTT	CSARSRAMTEPFF
few	TRBV7-2	NA	TRBJ2-5	TGTGCCAGCAGCTTAGAGGGAGCTGGAGAGACCCAGTACTTC	CASSLEGAGETQYF